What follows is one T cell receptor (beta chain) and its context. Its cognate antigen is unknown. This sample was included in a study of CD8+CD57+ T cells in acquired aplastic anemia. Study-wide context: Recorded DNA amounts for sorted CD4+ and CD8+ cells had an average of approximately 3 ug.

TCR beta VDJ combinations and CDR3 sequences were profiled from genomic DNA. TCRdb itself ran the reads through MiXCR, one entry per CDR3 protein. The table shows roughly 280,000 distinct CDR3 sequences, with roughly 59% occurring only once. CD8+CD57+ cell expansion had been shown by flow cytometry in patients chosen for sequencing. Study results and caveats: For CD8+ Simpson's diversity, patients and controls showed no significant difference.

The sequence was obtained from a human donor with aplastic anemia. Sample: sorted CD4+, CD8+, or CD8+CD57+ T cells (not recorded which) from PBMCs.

The CDR3 coding sequence is TGCGCCAGCAGTCCGAACGGACTAGCGGGATACAATGAGCAGTTCTTC. Protein product: CASSPNGLAGYNEQFF. This rearrangement joins TRBV10-1 to TRBJ2-1; TRBD2 aligns across 12 bases. V lost 5 bases, J lost 4 bases, and 6 bases stayed unmatched. Germline V gene data show CDR1 as WNHNN and CDR2 as SYGVQD (reference sequence). The CDR3 loop spans 16 amino acids.